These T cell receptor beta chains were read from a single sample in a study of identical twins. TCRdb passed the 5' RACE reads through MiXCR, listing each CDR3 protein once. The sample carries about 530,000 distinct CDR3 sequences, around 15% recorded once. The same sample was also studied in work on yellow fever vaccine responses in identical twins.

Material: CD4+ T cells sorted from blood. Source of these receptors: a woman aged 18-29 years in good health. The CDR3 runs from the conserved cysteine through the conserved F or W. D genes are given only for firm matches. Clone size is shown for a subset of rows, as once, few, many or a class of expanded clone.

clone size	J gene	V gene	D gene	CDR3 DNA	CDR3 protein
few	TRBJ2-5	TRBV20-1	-	TGCAGTGCTAGAGATGAGGGGCGGTACCAAGAGACCCAGTACTTC	CSARDEGRYQETQYF
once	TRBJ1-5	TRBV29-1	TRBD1	TGCAGCGTGGCGGACAGGGCGAATCAGCCCCAGCATTTT	CSVADRANQPQHF
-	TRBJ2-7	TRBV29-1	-	TGCAGCGGAGCGACAGGAGCCGCCTACGAGCAGTACTTC	CSGATGAAYEQYF
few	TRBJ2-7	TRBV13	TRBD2	TGTGCCAGCAGCTCCCTCCCGGGGGGGACTAGCTACGAGCAGTACTTC	CASSSLPGGTSYEQYF
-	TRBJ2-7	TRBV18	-	TGTGCCAGCTCACCACTCGTCACAGCTTCTCCCTACGAGCAGTACTTC	CASSPLVTASPYEQYF
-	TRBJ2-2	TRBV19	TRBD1	TGTGCCAGTAGTACCACAGGGGGCGCCGGGGAGCTGTTTTTT	CASSTTGGAGELFF
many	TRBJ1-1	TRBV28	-	TGTGCCAGCAGGGAGACAGCAGGCTCTGAAGCTTTCTTT	CASRETAGSEAFF
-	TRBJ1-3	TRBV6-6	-	TGTGCCACCAGGGACGGAAACACCATATATTTT	CATRDGNTIYF
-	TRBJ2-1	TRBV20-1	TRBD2	TGCAGTGCCCATAGCGGGGGGGGCGGTGAGCAGTTCTTC	CSAHSGGGGEQFF
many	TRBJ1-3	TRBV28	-	TGTGCCAGCAGTTTAAATGGAAACACCATATATTTT	CASSLNGNTIYF
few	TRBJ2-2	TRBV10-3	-	TGTGCCATCAGTGAACCGGGACGGTACACCGGGGAGCTGTTTTTT	CAISEPGRYTGELFF
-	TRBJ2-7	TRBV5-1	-	TGCGCCAGCAGCTTGGACCCCTCCAATGCCTACGAGCAGTACTTC	CASSLDPSNAYEQYF
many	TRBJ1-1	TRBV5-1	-	TGCGCCAGCAGCTCCTGGACGGGGAACACTGAAGCTTTCTTT	CASSSWTGNTEAFF
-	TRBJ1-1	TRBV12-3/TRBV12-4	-	TGTGCCAGCAGTTTAGTCCAGGGTGTGATTGATTTCTTT	CASSLVQGVIDFF
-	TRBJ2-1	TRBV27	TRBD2	TGTGCCAGCAGTTTTAGGGGAGGGATAGGAGTCTTC	CASSFRGGIGVF
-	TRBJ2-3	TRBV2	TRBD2	TGTGCCAGCAGTGTCCAGACTAGCGGGGGCCTCCATACGCAGTATTTT	CASSVQTSGGLHTQYF
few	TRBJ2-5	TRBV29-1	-	TGCAGCGTTGTAGCAGGGGTGAGGCAAGAGACCCAGTACTTC	CSVVAGVRQETQYF
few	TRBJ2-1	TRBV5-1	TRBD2	TGCGCCAGCAGCTTTGACGGGCTAGCGGGACAAGACCGGCAGTTCTTC	CASSFDGLAGQDRQFF
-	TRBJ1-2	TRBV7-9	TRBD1	TGTGCCAGCAGCCTATCTGGGACAGGGGGCGATGGCTACACCTTC	CASSLSGTGGDGYTF
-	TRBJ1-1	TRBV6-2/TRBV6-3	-	TGTGCCAGCAGTTTACAGGGTTATCCTGAAGCTTTCTTT	CASSLQGYPEAFF
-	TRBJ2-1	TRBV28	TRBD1	TGTGCCAGCAGTGAGCCAGGGGGATCAGAGCAGTTCTTC	CASSEPGGSEQFF
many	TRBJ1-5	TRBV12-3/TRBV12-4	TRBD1	TGTGCCAGCAGCCCACAGGGGGCGCAAAGCAATCAGCCCCAGCATTTT	CASSPQGAQSNQPQHF
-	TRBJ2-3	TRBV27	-	TGTGCCAGCAAAACCCGGGCCAACACAGATACGCAGTATTTT	CASKTRANTDTQYF
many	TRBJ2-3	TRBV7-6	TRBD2	TGTGCCAGCAGCTTAGGTATTCGGGCTACTAGCGGGGGTTCTGATACGCAGTATTTT	CASSLGIRATSGGSDTQYF
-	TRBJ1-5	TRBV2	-	TGTGCCAGCAGTGGGGGGTACAATCAGCCCCAGCATTTT	CASSGGYNQPQHF
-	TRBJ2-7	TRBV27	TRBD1	TGTGCCAGCAGTTTATTTGGACAGGGCCTCTCCTACGAGCAGTACTTC	CASSLFGQGLSYEQYF